This is a list of T cell receptor beta chains from one sample in a study of T cells expressing NK-cell markers. No DNA is given; TCRdb re-called the 5' RACE reads and lists each CDR3 protein once. Its table records about 260,000 distinct CDR3 sequences. Specimen: blood T cells: a sorted CD56 or NKG2C T cell subset, CD4+ or CD8+ T cells, or bulk PBMC T cells (not recorded which). The source is a woman aged 18 to 75 in good health. The CDR3 runs from the conserved cysteine through the conserved F or W.

J gene | V gene | CDR3 protein
TRBJ2-1 | TRBV5-1 | CASSLAGTSTGGEQFF
TRBJ2-5 | TRBV5-1 | CASSPRTSGYGETQYF
TRBJ1-4 | TRBV4-3 | CASSPQVGTGEKLFF
TRBJ2-3 | TRBV7-2 | CASSGTALSTDTQYF
TRBJ2-2 | TRBV5-1 | CASSTRWNANTGELFF
TRBJ1-1 | TRBV5-1 | CASSLPYRGRSTEAFF
TRBJ2-7 | TRBV12-3/TRBV12-4 | CASRDWDLEQYF
TRBJ2-7 | TRBV28 | CASGLAGDREQYF
TRBJ2-2 | TRBV12-3/TRBV12-4 | CASRGGGGRDTGELFF
TRBJ2-5 | TRBV7-2 | CASTRPGYETQYF
TRBJ2-5 | TRBV20-1 | CSARDRLETQYF
TRBJ1-6 | TRBV12-3/TRBV12-4 | CASSTGGAVSPLHF
TRBJ2-2 | TRBV20-1 | CSARVGGGLAGELFF
TRBJ1-2 | TRBV5-5 | CASSLVSGGGYGYTF
TRBJ2-2 | TRBV7-2 | CASSFTGTTSGTGELFF
TRBJ2-3 | TRBV7-2 | CASSSHRGGDTQYF
TRBJ2-1 | TRBV19 | CASSTIAGVYNEQFF
TRBJ1-1 | TRBV7-2 | CASSLRTGGWNTEAFF
TRBJ1-4 | TRBV12-3/TRBV12-4 | CASSPPGRGEKLFF
TRBJ1-4 | TRBV18 | CASSPAVGEKLFF
TRBJ1-1 | TRBV4-3 | CASSQEPTSTEAFF